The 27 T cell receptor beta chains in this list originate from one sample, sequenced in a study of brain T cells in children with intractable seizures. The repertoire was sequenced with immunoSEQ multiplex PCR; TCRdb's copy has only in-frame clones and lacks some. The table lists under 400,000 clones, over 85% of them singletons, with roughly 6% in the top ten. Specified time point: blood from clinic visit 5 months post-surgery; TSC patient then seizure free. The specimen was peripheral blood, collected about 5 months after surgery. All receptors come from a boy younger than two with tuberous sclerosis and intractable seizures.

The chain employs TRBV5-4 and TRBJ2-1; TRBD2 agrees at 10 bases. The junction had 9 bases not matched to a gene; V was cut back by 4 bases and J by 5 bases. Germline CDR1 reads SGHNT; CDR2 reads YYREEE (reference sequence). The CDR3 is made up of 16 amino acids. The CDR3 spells CASSPGLASSDNEQFF. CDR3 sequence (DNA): TGTGCCAGCAGCCCGGGACTAGCGAGCAGCGACAATGAGCAGTTCTTC. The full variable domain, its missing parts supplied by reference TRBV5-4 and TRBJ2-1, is ETGVTQSPTHLIKTRGQQVTLRCSSQSGHNTVSWYQQALGQGPQFIFQYYREEENGRGNFPPRFSGLQFPNYSSELNVNALELDDSALYLCASSPGLASSDNEQFFGPGTRLTVL.

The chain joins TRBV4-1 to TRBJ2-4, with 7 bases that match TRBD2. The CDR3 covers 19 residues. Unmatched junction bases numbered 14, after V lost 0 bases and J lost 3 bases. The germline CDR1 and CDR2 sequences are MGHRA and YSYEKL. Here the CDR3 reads CASSQDNVGTTLFKNIQYF. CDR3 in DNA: TGCGCCAGCAGCCAAGATAACGTCGGGACTACGCTATTCAAAAACATTCAGTACTTC.

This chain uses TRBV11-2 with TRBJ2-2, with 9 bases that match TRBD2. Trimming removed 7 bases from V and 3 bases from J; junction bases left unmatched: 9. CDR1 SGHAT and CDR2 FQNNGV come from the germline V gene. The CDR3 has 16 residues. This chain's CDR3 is CASIPLAGKDTGELFF. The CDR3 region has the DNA TGTGCCAGCATCCCTCTAGCGGGAAAGGACACCGGGGAGCTGTTTTTT.

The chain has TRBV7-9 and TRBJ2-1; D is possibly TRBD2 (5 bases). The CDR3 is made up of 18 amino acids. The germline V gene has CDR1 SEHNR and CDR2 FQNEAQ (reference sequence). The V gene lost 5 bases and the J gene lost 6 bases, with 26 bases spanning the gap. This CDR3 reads CASSPPAPILSRGNEQFF. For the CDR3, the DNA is TGTGCCAGCAGCCCGCCCGCGCCTATCCTTAGTCGGGGCAATGAGCAGTTCTTC.

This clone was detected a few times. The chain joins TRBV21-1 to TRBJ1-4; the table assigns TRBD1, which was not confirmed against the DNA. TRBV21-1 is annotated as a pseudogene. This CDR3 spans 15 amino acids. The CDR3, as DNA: TGTGCCAGCAGCAAACCGGGACAGGCGAATGAAAAACTGTTTTTT. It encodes CASSKPGQANEKLFF.

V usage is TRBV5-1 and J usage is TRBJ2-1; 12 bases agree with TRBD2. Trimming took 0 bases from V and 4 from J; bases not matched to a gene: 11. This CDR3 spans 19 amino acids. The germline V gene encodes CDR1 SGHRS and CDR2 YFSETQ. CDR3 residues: CASSLEGLAGLVYYNEQFF. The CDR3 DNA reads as TGCGCCAGCAGCTTGGAAGGACTAGCGGGGCTTGTGTATTACAATGAGCAGTTCTTC.

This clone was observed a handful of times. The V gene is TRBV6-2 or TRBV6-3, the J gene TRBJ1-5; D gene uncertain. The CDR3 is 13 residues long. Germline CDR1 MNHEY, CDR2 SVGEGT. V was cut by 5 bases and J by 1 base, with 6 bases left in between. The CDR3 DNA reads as TGTGCCAGCAGTCCCATGAGCAATCAGCCCCAGCATTTT. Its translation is CASSPMSNQPQHF.

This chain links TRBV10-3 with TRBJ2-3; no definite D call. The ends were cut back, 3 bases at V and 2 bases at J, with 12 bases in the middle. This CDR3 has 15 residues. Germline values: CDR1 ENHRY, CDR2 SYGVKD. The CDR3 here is CAISDGRLFTDTQYF. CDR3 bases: TGTGCCATCAGTGATGGGCGGCTCTTCACAGATACGCAGTATTTT.

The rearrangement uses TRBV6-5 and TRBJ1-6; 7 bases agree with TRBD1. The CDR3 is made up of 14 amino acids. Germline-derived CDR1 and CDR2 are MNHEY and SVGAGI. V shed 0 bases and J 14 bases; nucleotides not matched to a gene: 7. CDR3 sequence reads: CASSYSLQGMALHF. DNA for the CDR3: TGTGCCAGCAGTTACTCCTTACAGGGGATGGCCCTCCACTTT.

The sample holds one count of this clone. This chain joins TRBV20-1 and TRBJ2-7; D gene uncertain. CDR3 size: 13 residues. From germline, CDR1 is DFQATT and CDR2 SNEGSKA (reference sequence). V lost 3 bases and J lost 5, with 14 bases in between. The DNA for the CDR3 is TGCAGTGCTAGTCGACTCGCTCTCGACGAGCAGTACTTC. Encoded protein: CSASRLALDEQYF.

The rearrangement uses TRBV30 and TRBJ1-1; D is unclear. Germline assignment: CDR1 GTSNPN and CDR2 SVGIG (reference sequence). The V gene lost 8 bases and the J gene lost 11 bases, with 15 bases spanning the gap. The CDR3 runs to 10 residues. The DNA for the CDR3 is TGTGCCACCAACCGGGAGAGGGCTTTCTTT. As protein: CATNRERAFF.

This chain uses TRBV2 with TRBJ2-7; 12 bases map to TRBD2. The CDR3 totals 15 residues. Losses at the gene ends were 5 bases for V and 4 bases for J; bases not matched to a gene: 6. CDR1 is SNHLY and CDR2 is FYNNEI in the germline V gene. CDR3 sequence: CASSPLAGGDYEQYF. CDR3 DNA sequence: TGTGCCAGCAGTCCACTAGCGGGAGGTGATTACGAGCAGTACTTC. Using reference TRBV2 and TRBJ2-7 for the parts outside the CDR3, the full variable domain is EPEVTQTPSHQVTQMGQEVILRCVPISNHLYFYWYRQILGQKVEFLVSFYNNEISEKSEIFDDQFSVERPDGSNFTLKIRSTKLEDSAMYFCASSPLAGGDYEQYFGPGTRLTVT.

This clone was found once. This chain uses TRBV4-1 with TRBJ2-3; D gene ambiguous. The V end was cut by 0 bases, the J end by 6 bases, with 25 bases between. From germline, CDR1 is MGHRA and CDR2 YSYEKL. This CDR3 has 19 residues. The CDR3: CASSQDRAFGGAKSDTQYF. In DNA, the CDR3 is TGCGCCAGCAGCCAAGATCGGGCTTTTGGCGGCGCTAAGTCCGATACGCAGTATTTT.

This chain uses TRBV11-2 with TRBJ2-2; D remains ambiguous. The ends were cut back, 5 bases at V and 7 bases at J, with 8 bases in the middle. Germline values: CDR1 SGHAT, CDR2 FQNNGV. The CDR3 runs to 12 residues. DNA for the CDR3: TGTGCCAGCAGCCGCCTTTACGGGGAGCTGTTTTTT. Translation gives CASSRLYGELFF.

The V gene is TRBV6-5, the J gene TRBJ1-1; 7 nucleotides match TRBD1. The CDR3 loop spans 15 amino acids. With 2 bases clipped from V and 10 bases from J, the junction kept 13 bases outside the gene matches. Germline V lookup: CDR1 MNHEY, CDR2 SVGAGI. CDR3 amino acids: CASSYASRQGSGAFF. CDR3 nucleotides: TGTGCCAGCAGTTACGCTTCAAGACAGGGCAGCGGAGCTTTCTTT.

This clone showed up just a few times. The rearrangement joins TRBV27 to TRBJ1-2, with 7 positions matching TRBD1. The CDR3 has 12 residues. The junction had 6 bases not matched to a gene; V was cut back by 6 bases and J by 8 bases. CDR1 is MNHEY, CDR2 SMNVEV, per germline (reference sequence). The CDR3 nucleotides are TGTGCCAGCAGCCCGGACAGGAAAGGCTACACCTTC. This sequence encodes CASSPDRKGYTF.

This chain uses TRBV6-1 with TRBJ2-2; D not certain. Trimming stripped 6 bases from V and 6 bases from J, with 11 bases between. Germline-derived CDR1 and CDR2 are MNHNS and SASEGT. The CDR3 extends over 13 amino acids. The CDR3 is CASSLLGAGELFF. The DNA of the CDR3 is TGTGCCAGCAGCCTCTTGGGTGCCGGGGAGCTGTTTTTT.

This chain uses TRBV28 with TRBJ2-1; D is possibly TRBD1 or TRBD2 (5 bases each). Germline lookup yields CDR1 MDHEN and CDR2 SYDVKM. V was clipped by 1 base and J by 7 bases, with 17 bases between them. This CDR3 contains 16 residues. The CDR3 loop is CASSLFMRAPGNEQFF. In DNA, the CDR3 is TGTGCCAGCAGTTTATTTATGCGGGCTCCAGGGAATGAGCAGTTCTTC.

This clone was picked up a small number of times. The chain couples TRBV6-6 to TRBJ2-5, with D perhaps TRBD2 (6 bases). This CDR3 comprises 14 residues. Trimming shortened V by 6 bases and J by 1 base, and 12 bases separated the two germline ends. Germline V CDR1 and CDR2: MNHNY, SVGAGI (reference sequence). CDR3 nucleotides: TGTGCCAGCAGCCGACGCGGGGTCCAAGAGACCCAGTACTTC. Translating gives CASSRRGVQETQYF.

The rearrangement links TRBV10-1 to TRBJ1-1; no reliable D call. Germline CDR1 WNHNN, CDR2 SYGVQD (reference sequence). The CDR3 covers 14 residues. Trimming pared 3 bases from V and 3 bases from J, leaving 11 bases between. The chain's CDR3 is CASSDPGVDTEAFF. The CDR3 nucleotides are TGCGCCAGCAGTGACCCCGGGGTGGACACTGAAGCTTTCTTT.

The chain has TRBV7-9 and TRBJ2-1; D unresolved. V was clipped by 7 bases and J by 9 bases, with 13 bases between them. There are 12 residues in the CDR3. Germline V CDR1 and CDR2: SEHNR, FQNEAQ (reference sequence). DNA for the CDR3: TGTGCCAGCACCCCGGTAGACTCTGAGCAGTTCTTC. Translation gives CASTPVDSEQFF.

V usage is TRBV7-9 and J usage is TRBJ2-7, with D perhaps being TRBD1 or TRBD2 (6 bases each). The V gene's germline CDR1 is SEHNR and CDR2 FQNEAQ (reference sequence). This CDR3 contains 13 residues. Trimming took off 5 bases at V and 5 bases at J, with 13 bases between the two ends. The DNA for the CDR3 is TGTGCCAGCAGCCCAACGGGGGCCGACGAGCAGTACTTC. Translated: CASSPTGADEQYF.

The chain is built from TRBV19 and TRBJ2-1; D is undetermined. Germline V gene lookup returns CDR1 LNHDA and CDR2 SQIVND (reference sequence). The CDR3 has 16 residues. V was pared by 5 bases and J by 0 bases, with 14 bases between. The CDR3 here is CASSVLRRSSYNEQFF. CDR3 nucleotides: TGTGCCAGTAGTGTTTTGAGGCGCAGCTCCTACAATGAGCAGTTCTTC.

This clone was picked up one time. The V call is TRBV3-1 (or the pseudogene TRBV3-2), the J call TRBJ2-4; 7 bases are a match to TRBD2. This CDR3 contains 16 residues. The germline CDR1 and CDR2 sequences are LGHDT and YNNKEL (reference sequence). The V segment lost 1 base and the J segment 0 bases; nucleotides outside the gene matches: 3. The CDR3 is CASSQGPSGAKNIQYF. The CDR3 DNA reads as TGTGCCAGCAGCCAAGGGCCTAGCGGAGCCAAAAACATTCAGTACTTC.

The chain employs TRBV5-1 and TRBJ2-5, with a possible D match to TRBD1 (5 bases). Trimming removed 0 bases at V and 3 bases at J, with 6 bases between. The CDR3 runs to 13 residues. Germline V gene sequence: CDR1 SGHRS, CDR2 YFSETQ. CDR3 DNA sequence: TGCGCCAGCAGCTTGGCCAGGGAAGAGACCCAGTACTTC. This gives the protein CASSLAREETQYF. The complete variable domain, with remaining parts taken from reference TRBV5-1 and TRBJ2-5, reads KAGVTQTPRYLIKTRGQQVTLSCSPISGHRSVSWYQQTPGQGLQFLFEYFSETQRNKGNFPGRFSGRQFSNSRSEMNVSTLELGDSALYLCASSLAREETQYFGPGTRLLVL.

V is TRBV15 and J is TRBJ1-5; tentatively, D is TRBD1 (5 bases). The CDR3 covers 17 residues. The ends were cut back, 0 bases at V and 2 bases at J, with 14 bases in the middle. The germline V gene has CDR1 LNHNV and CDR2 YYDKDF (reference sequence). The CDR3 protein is CATSRDPGAGGNQPQHF. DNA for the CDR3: TGTGCCACCAGCAGAGATCCTGGGGCCGGGGGCAATCAGCCCCAGCATTTT.

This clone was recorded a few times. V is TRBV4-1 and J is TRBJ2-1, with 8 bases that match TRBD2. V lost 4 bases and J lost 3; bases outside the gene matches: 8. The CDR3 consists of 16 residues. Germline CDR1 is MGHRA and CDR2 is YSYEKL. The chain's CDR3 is CASSRKRELIYNEQFF. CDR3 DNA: TGCGCCAGCAGCCGAAAGCGGGAGTTGATCTACAATGAGCAGTTCTTC.